This paragraph reports one T cell receptor beta chain. Its target is unknown. This CDR3 is 12 amino acids long. Trimming took 8 bases from V and 1 from J, leaving 9 bases between them. From germline, CDR1 is SEHNR and CDR2 FQNEAQ (reference sequence). This entry belongs to a study of T cells in Graves' hyperthyroidism and ophthalmopathy. Study context: The initial diagnosis was the point when peripheral blood was collected, ahead of any treatment.

General study results and limits: Appearing also in blood were most of the thyroid clonotypes expanded above 0.001.

Researchers amplified the TCR beta CDR3 regions from RNA transcripts. The study used the HTBI primer set for a first-round RT-PCR of the TCR CDR3. TCRdb reanalysed the multiplex PCR reads using MiXCR and keeps one entry per CDR3 protein. The sample carries around 690,000 distinct CDR3 sequences, 20% recorded once. The sample comprised blood. The sequence came from a man under 40 with Graves' ophthalmopathy. The chain couples TRBV7-9 to TRBJ2-7; D remains unclear. CDR3 region: CASEWGSYEQYF. In DNA, the CDR3 is TGTGCCAGCGAGTGGGGTTCCTACGAGCAGTACTTC.